A single sample gave rise to the 30 T cell receptor beta chains below, sequenced in a study of blood T cell repertoires in COVID-19. Here immunoSEQ multiplex PCR was the method, and the copy in TCRdb shows in-frame clones only, minus some. The table records around 150,000 clones, around three quarters of them present only once. Sequencing used peripheral blood. The origin of the receptors is a man aged 45-65 years with active or convalescent COVID-19.

This chain connects TRBV9 to TRBJ2-1; 12 positions agree with TRBD2. Germline loops: CDR1 SGDLS, CDR2 YYNGEE. V shed 4 bases and J 9 bases; nucleotides not matched to a gene: 11. This CDR3 region has 16 residues. The CDR3 loop reads CASSIRLAGVSGEQFF. CDR3 coding DNA: TGTGCCAGCAGCATCCGACTAGCGGGAGTTAGTGGTGAGCAGTTCTTC.

The chain is built from TRBV3-1 (or the pseudogene TRBV3-2) and TRBJ2-3; D remains ambiguous. The ends were cut back, 4 bases at V and 5 bases at J, with 7 bases in the middle. This CDR3 contains 12 residues. Germline lookup yields CDR1 LGHDT and CDR2 YNNKEL (reference sequence). The CDR3 reads CASSPVGDTQYF. The CDR3 region has the DNA TGTGCCAGCAGCCCTGTCGGAGATACGCAGTATTTT.

The gene calls are TRBV11-2 and TRBJ1-1; D gene unclear. Germline CDR1 and CDR2: SGHAT and FQNNGV. The ends were cut back, 6 bases at V and 0 bases at J, with 5 bases in the middle. The CDR3 consists of 12 residues. CDR3 residues: CASSLMNTEAFF. DNA for the CDR3: TGTGCCAGCAGTCTAATGAACACTGAAGCTTTCTTT. The whole variable domain, remainder taken from reference TRBV11-2 and TRBJ1-1, is EAGVAQSPRYKIIEKRQSVAFWCNPISGHATLYWYQQILGQGPKLLIQFQNNGVVDDSQLPKDRFSAERLKGVDSTLKIQPAKLEDSAVYLCASSLMNTEAFFGQGTRLTVV.

The chain joins TRBV27 to TRBJ2-3; 9 bases are a match to TRBD1. The CDR3 is 14 residues long. Germline V gene sequence: CDR1 MNHEY, CDR2 SMNVEV (reference sequence). With V trimmed by 1 base and J by 7 bases, 3 bases remained unmatched. The CDR3 region has the DNA TGTGCCAGCAGTTTATTGGGGACAGGGTATACGCAGTATTTT. Encoded protein: CASSLLGTGYTQYF.

V gene TRBV27 combines with J gene TRBJ1-2; 7 bases line up with TRBD1. This CDR3 comprises 16 residues. J lost 5 bases, V lost 6 bases, and 15 bases had no gene match. In germline, CDR1 is MNHEY, CDR2 SMNVEV (reference sequence). The CDR3 region is CASSTIPGQTLYGYTF. DNA of the CDR3: TGTGCCAGCAGCACCATCCCGGGACAGACGCTTTATGGCTACACCTTC.

V and J are TRBV27 and TRBJ2-7, with TRBD2 identical over 10 bases. Germline CDR1 MNHEY, CDR2 SMNVEV (reference sequence). The CDR3 has 17 residues. The trim removed 0 bases at V and 3 bases at J, leaving 8 bases unmatched. The CDR3 coding sequence is TGTGCCAGCAGTTTATCGACTAGCGGGTTAGTACTCTACGAGCAGTACTTC. Its protein is CASSLSTSGLVLYEQYF.

This sequence joins TRBV5-1 and TRBJ1-4, with 7 bases that match TRBD1. Unmatched junction bases numbered 9, after V lost 7 bases and J lost 0 bases. Germline-derived CDR1 and CDR2 are SGHRS and YFSETQ. The CDR3 extends over 16 amino acids. CDR3 DNA sequence: TGCGCCAGCGGAAAGGGGGCAACTTCAACTAATGAAAAACTGTTTTTT. It encodes CASGKGATSTNEKLFF.

V is TRBV7-6 and J is TRBJ1-1; TRBD1 aligns across 8 bases. Losses at the gene ends were 5 bases for V and 4 bases for J; bases not matched to a gene: 6. The CDR3 is 14 residues long. Germline assignment: CDR1 SGHVS and CDR2 FNYEAQ. CDR3 sequence (DNA): TGTGCCAGCAGCGCTCAGGGGGCAATCACTGAAGCTTTCTTT. Translating gives CASSAQGAITEAFF.

V and J are TRBV24-1 and TRBJ1-3; TRBD1 matches 7 bases. V shed 3 bases and J 2 bases; nucleotides not matched to a gene: 6. The germline gives CDR1 KGHDR, CDR2 SFDVKD. The CDR3 loop spans 16 amino acids. This CDR3 reads CATSDGDRRAGNTIYF. CDR3 nucleotides: TGTGCCACCAGTGATGGGGACAGACGAGCTGGAAACACCATATATTTT.

The V and J genes are TRBV7-9 and TRBJ2-3, with TRBD2 matching 7 bases. CDR3 length: 15 residues. Germline CDR1 and CDR2: SEHNR and FQNEAQ (reference sequence). The V and J ends lost 4 bases and 4 bases, in that order; junction bases with no gene match: 8. CDR3 coding DNA: TGTGCCAGCAGCTCCTCGGCGGGAGTTCCAGATACGCAGTATTTT. Amino acid sequence: CASSSSAGVPDTQYF.

This clone was seen a handful of times. The rearrangement joins TRBV9 to TRBJ2-5; 11 bases fit TRBD2. CDR3 length: 16 amino acids. Germline V gene sequence: CDR1 SGDLS, CDR2 YYNGEE. V dropped 3 bases and J dropped 1; count of bases not matched to a gene: 5. The CDR3 coding sequence is TGTGCCAGCAGCGCTACCGGGACTAGCGGCCAAGAGACCCAGTACTTC. It translates to CASSATGTSGQETQYF.

This chain joins TRBV9 and TRBJ2-1, with 8 bases matching TRBD2. V was pared by 6 bases and J by 3 bases, with 8 bases of the junction left unmatched. Germline values: CDR1 SGDLS, CDR2 YYNGEE. CDR3 length: 15 residues. In nucleotides, the CDR3 is TGTGCCAGCAACACAGCGGGAGTGAACTACAATGAGCAGTTCTTC. It yields the protein CASNTAGVNYNEQFF.

The V call is TRBV7-8, the J call TRBJ1-6; 7 positions match TRBD1. The germline gives CDR1 SGHVS, CDR2 FQNEAQ. The length of the CDR3 is 13 residues. The V gene end was trimmed by 5 bases and the J gene end by 14 bases; junction bases not matched to a gene: 9. In nucleotides, the CDR3 is TGTGCCAGCAGCCGGTTAGGGGGCTGGTCCCTCCACTTT. Protein product: CASSRLGGWSLHF.

The chain has TRBV28 and TRBJ2-5; the D is unclear. The length of the CDR3 is 12 residues. The germline gives CDR1 MDHEN, CDR2 SYDVKM. Trimming stripped 6 bases from V and 3 bases from J, with 8 bases between. CDR3 sequence reads: CASRGRKETQYF. The CDR3 coding sequence is TGTGCCAGCAGGGGCAGGAAAGAGACCCAGTACTTC. The whole variable domain, filled in from reference TRBV28 and TRBJ2-5, reads DVKVTQSSRYLVKRTGEKVFLECVQDMDHENMFWYRQDPGLGLRLIYFSYDVKMKEKGDIPEGYSVSREKKERFSLILESASTNQTSMYLCASRGRKETQYFGPGTRLLVL.

The chain carries TRBV6-2 or TRBV6-3 and TRBJ2-7; D gene ambiguous. V was cut by 2 bases and J by 0 bases, with 8 bases left in between. CDR1 and CDR2 (germline): MNHEY, SVGEGT. This CDR3 comprises 14 residues. CDR3 region: CASSYGLLSYEQYF. As DNA, the CDR3 is TGTGCCAGCAGTTACGGGCTGCTCTCCTACGAGCAGTACTTC.

The V call is TRBV6-1, the J call TRBJ2-7, with TRBD1 matching over 8 bases. V shed 1 base, J shed 3 bases, and the junction held 5 bases outside the gene matches. CDR3 length: 15 residues. Germline V gene sequence: CDR1 MNHNS, CDR2 SASEGT. CDR3 sequence reads: CASSEVVTGDYEQYF. The DNA of the CDR3 is TGTGCCAGCAGTGAAGTGGTGACAGGGGACTACGAGCAGTACTTC.

The genes are TRBV3-1 (or the pseudogene TRBV3-2) and TRBJ2-7; 11 nucleotides align to TRBD2. This CDR3 spans 15 amino acids. J gave up 2 bases and V 4 bases, and 4 bases lay outside the gene matches. Germline lookup yields CDR1 LGHDT and CDR2 YNNKEL (reference sequence). For the CDR3, the DNA is TGTGCCAGCAGCCCAATAGCGGGAGGGCCCTACGAGCAGTACTTC. As protein: CASSPIAGGPYEQYF.

This clone showed up just a few times. The chain is built from TRBV3-1 (or the pseudogene TRBV3-2) and TRBJ1-6; 9 nucleotides match TRBD1. V lost 3 bases and J lost 7; bases outside the gene matches: 7. Germline V gives CDR1 LGHDT, CDR2 YNNKEL (reference sequence). This CDR3 has 16 residues. CDR3 sequence: CASSQFRDRVNSPLHF. CDR3 coding DNA: TGTGCCAGCAGCCAGTTCCGGGACAGGGTAAATTCACCCCTCCACTTT.

This clone was recorded only once. The chain links TRBV27 to TRBJ2-7; tentative D call: TRBD2 (6 bases). The CDR3 is 14 residues long. V dropped 2 bases and J dropped 6 bases, with 14 bases sitting between them. Germline CDR1 and CDR2: MNHEY and SMNVEV (reference sequence). The CDR3 nucleotides are TGTGCCAGCAGTTTACCCGGGGGTTCTTCCGAGCAGTACTTC. Amino acid sequence: CASSLPGGSSEQYF.

This sequence joins TRBV3-1 (or the pseudogene TRBV3-2) and TRBJ1-1; tentatively, D is TRBD1 (5 bases). V gave up 0 bases and J gave up 6 bases, with 17 bases separating them. CDR1 is LGHDT and CDR2 is YNNKEL in the germline V gene (reference sequence). The CDR3 extends over 16 amino acids. CDR3 loop: CASSQEPSWGVAEAFF. CDR3 sequence (DNA): TGTGCCAGCAGCCAAGAGCCTTCCTGGGGCGTGGCTGAAGCTTTCTTT.

The chain couples TRBV19 to TRBJ1-5, with D possibly TRBD1 on 5 matching bases. In germline, CDR1 is LNHDA, CDR2 SQIVND (reference sequence). V was trimmed by 5 bases and J by 2 bases, leaving 10 bases between them. The CDR3 is 14 amino acids. The CDR3 reads CASSQGFGNQPQHF. DNA for the CDR3: TGTGCCAGTAGTCAGGGATTCGGCAATCAGCCCCAGCATTTT. The full variable domain, with the rest looked up from reference TRBV19 and TRBJ1-5, is DGGITQSPKYLFRKEGQNVTLSCEQNLNHDAMYWYRQDPGQGLRLIYYSQIVNDFQKGDIAEGYSVSREKKESFPLTVTSAQKNPTAFYLCASSQGFGNQPQHFGDGTRLSIL.

The chain recombines TRBV3-1 (or the pseudogene TRBV3-2) with TRBJ2-5; possible D gene TRBD1, 6 bases. The CDR3 has 15 residues. In germline, CDR1 is LGHDT, CDR2 YNNKEL (reference sequence). The V end was cut by 2 bases, the J end by 7 bases, with 17 bases between. The CDR3 is CASSQRGAGAGTQYF. As DNA, the CDR3 is TGTGCCAGCAGCCAAAGAGGTGCAGGGGCGGGGACCCAGTACTTC.

The chain couples TRBV7-3 to TRBJ2-2; D gene unclear. CDR1 SGHTA and CDR2 FQGTGA come from the germline V gene. The V end lost 5 bases, the J end lost 3 bases, and 7 bases lay between the germline ends. The CDR3 is made up of 13 amino acids. CDR3 amino acids: CASSLGDTGELFF. The CDR3 DNA reads as TGTGCCAGCAGCCTCGGAGACACCGGGGAGCTGTTTTTT. Filled out from reference TRBV7-3 and TRBJ2-2, the complete variable domain reads GAGVSQTPSNKVTEKGKYVELRCDPISGHTALYWYRQSLGQGPEFLIYFQGTGAADDSGLPNDRFFAVRPEGSVSTLKIQRTERGDSAVYLCASSLGDTGELFFGEGSRLTVL.

The chain employs TRBV4-1 and TRBJ2-1; 11 bases are a match to TRBD1. From germline, CDR1 is MGHRA and CDR2 YSYEKL. The CDR3 is 18 amino acids. V lost 1 base and J lost 0; bases outside the gene matches: 5. The CDR3 here is CASSQAGQGVSSYNEQFF. CDR3 bases: TGCGCCAGCAGCCAAGCGGGACAGGGGGTAAGCTCCTACAATGAGCAGTTCTTC.

V is TRBV30 and J is TRBJ1-6, with unresolved D. V was trimmed by 3 bases and J by 0 bases, leaving 21 bases between them. The germline V gene has CDR1 GTSNPN and CDR2 SVGIG (reference sequence). There are 19 residues in the CDR3. As DNA, the CDR3 is TGTGCCTGGAGGGGATTTACGGGCGGGTCGAGCTCCTATAATTCACCCCTCCACTTT. It encodes CAWRGFTGGSSSYNSPLHF. Based on the CDR3 plus reference TRBV30 and TRBJ1-6, the full variable domain is SQTIHQWPATLVQPVGSPLSLECTVEGTSNPNLYWYRQAAGRGLQLLFYSVGIGQISSEVPQNLSASRPQDRQFILSSKKLLLSDSGFYLCAWRGFTGGSSSYNSPLHFGNGTRLTVT.

This clone was picked up a small number of times. The V and J genes are TRBV30 and TRBJ1-1; D remains ambiguous. Looked up from germline, CDR1 is GTSNPN and CDR2 is SVGIG (reference sequence). The CDR3 length is 16 residues. V lost 2 bases to trimming and J lost 1 base, with 17 bases between them. The CDR3 reads CAWSKGGYRQNTEAFF. The DNA for the CDR3 is TGTGCCTGGAGTAAGGGAGGTTACAGACAGAACACTGAAGCTTTCTTT.

V gene TRBV18 combines with J gene TRBJ1-1; 10 bases are a match to TRBD1. After removal of 4 bases from V and 11 bases from J, the junction contained 1 base not matched to a gene. The CDR3 consists of 11 residues. CDR1 and CDR2 (germline): KGHSH, LQKENI. CDR3 bases: TGTGCCAGCTCACTGGGACAGGGGGCTTTCTTT. Amino acid sequence: CASSLGQGAFF.

The chain employs TRBV10-1 and TRBJ2-3; D is undetermined. Germline V gene sequence: CDR1 WNHNN, CDR2 SYGVQD (reference sequence). Trimming took 7 bases from V and 1 from J, leaving 9 bases between them. The CDR3 totals 13 residues. CDR3 DNA sequence: TGCGCCAGCAATCCCGGTGGCACAGATACGCAGTATTTT. Amino acid sequence: CASNPGGTDTQYF.

The chain links TRBV6-4 to TRBJ2-2, with 7 bases identical to TRBD1. The CDR3 spans 16 residues. Per germline, CDR1 MRHNA and CDR2 SNTAGT. V lost 5 bases and J lost 0; bases outside the gene matches: 6. CDR3 bases: TGTGCCAGCAGTCCTTGGACAGGAGCGAACACCGGGGAGCTGTTTTTT. Encoded protein: CASSPWTGANTGELFF.

This clone was detected a few times. V is TRBV6-1 and J is TRBJ2-7, with 7 bases that match TRBD1. The germline V gene encodes CDR1 MNHNS and CDR2 SASEGT. V lost 3 bases and J lost 3; bases outside the gene matches: 5. The CDR3 has 14 residues. The DNA of the CDR3 is TGTGCCAGCAGTGAGATAGGGACAGACTACGAGCAGTACTTC. Its protein is CASSEIGTDYEQYF.